Here is one TCR beta chain with its context. The antigen is undetermined. Trimming took 7 bases from V and 5 from J, leaving 14 bases between them. The CDR3 loop spans 13 amino acids. Germline values: CDR1 SNHLY, CDR2 FYNNEI. The entry originates in a study of shared clonotypes between healthy human individuals. All donors qualified as healthy HIV-negative adults and had experienced no recent acute infections or vaccinations. Study-wide points: Sharing across a few donors was seen in 4.5% to 5.5% of naive CD4 clonotypes.

In the study's own analysis: Junction-only sequences without quality scores were provided by ImmunoSEQ, so filtering was different. Assay used: immunoSEQ multiplex PCR; TCRdb lists only in-frame clones, some missing. V, J and clone size derive from that table, while D and trimming were established from the DNA sequence. The sample lists a few million clones, around nine tenths occurring once. Material for sequencing was naive CD4+ T cells sorted from blood. Specified subset: CD45RA+ positively selected. This sequence joins TRBV2 and TRBJ2-5, with D maybe TRBD2 (7 bases). The clonotype comes from a man between 18 and 35 years old in good health. CDR3 sequence reads: CASTGGAGETQYF. As DNA, the CDR3 is TGTGCCAGCACGGGGGGCGCGGGGGAGACCCAGTACTTC.